These 27 T cell receptor beta chains were all obtained from the same sample, sequenced in a study of blood T cell repertoires in COVID-19. Data came from immunoSEQ multiplex PCR; TCRdb stores just in-frame clones and leaves some out. The sample consists of a few hundred thousand clones, approximately 86% of them appearing once. The sequenced material came from PBMCs or T cells enriched from blood (not recorded which). These receptors were collected from a woman aged 18 to 35 who had recovered from COVID-19.

This clone appeared a few times. This chain connects TRBV10-3 to TRBJ1-1; TRBD1 matches at 10 bases. The CDR3 totals 14 residues. V lost 5 bases, J lost 4 bases, and 4 bases stayed unmatched. Germline loops: CDR1 ENHRY, CDR2 SYGVKD. CDR3 DNA: TGTGCCATCAGTTCCGACAGGGGGCCCACTGAAGCTTTCTTT. It codes for CAISSDRGPTEAFF.

This clone was counted a few times. This rearrangement joins TRBV9 to TRBJ1-3, with 10 bases lining up with TRBD1. Trimming cost V 0 bases and J 7 bases; bases outside gene matches: 4. Looked up from germline, CDR1 is SGDLS and CDR2 is YYNGEE. CDR3 length: 15 amino acids. The CDR3 bases are TGTGCCAGCAGCGTAGGAGGGACAGGGGCCAACACCATATATTTT. Amino acid sequence: CASSVGGTGANTIYF.

This chain uses TRBV4-1 with TRBJ1-1, with TRBD1 matching 11 bases. The CDR3 is 17 residues long. J lost 2 bases, V lost 0 bases, and 5 bases had no gene match. From germline, CDR1 is MGHRA and CDR2 YSYEKL. CDR3 bases: TGCGCCAGCAGCCAAGAATTTCGGACAGGGGGCAACACTGAAGCTTTCTTT. Protein sequence: CASSQEFRTGGNTEAFF.

This rearrangement joins TRBV7-6 to TRBJ2-7, with D uncertain. Per germline, CDR1 SGHVS and CDR2 FNYEAQ. CDR3 length: 12 amino acids. V lost 2 bases and J 7 bases, leaving 9 bases between the germline ends. The DNA of the CDR3 is TGTGCCAGCAGCTTACTAACGTCGGAGCAGTACTTC. Its translation: CASSLLTSEQYF.

The chain has TRBV2 and TRBJ2-7; 11 nucleotides align to TRBD2. Germline CDR1 is SNHLY and CDR2 is FYNNEI. CDR3 length equals 14 residues. The junction had 5 bases not matched to a gene; V was cut back by 7 bases and J by 3 bases. CDR3 in DNA: TGTGCCAGCAATTTACTAGCGGGAGACTACGAGCAGTACTTC. Amino acids: CASNLLAGDYEQYF.

V is TRBV4-3 and J is TRBJ1-2; possible D gene TRBD1, 5 bases. Germline V gene sequence: CDR1 LGHNA, CDR2 YSLEER. The CDR3 contains 13 residues. Trimming removed 0 bases from V and 8 bases from J, with 10 bases in between. The CDR3 DNA reads as TGCGCCAGCAGCCAAGACTGGGGCGAAGGCTACACCTTC. Translated, it gives CASSQDWGEGYTF.

The chain uses TRBV9 and TRBJ1-1, with D hard to call. This CDR3 is 18 amino acids long. Trimming took 4 bases from V and 2 from J, leaving 24 bases between them. The germline V gene encodes CDR1 SGDLS and CDR2 YYNGEE. CDR3 sequence (DNA): TGTGCCAGCAGCCCGTACACCTGGGCAGGTCAAGATAACACTGAAGCTTTCTTT. Translated: CASSPYTWAGQDNTEAFF.

The chain links TRBV4-1 to TRBJ1-1, with D perhaps matching TRBD1 (5 bases). The germline CDR1 and CDR2 sequences are MGHRA and YSYEKL. Trimming took 4 bases from V and 0 from J, leaving 27 bases between them. The length of the CDR3 is 20 residues. The CDR3 loop is CASSRGTHKGSRRVNTEAFF. In nucleotides, the CDR3 is TGCGCCAGCAGCCGAGGGACTCATAAAGGGAGCCGGCGGGTGAACACTGAAGCTTTCTTT.

This chain connects TRBV11-2 to TRBJ2-5; TRBD2 aligns across 11 bases. The CDR3 has 16 amino acids. The junction had 3 bases not matched to a gene; V was cut back by 2 bases and J by 1 base. Germline V gene sequence: CDR1 SGHAT, CDR2 FQNNGV. The CDR3 coding sequence is TGTGCCAGCAGCTTATATACTAGCGGGGGCCAAGAGACCCAGTACTTC. It is translated as CASSLYTSGGQETQYF.

This chain links TRBV28 with TRBJ1-1; D possibly corresponds to TRBD1 (5 bases). Germline loops: CDR1 MDHEN, CDR2 SYDVKM. V dropped 4 bases and J dropped 5 bases, with 14 bases sitting between them. This CDR3 is 14 amino acids long. The CDR3 DNA reads TGTGCCAGCAGTTGGATGGGGGGGGGTACTGAAGCTTTCTTT. As protein: CASSWMGGGTEAFF.

About this clone itself: Other DNA sequences in this specimen translate into the identical CDR3. The rearrangement joins TRBV27 to TRBJ2-7; 8 nucleotides match TRBD1. CDR3 size: 15 residues. Germline lookup yields CDR1 MNHEY and CDR2 SMNVEV (reference sequence). The V segment lost 3 bases and the J segment 1 base; nucleotides outside the gene matches: 5. The CDR3 DNA is TGTGCCAGCAGTTTCTTAGGACAGGGTTCCTACGAGCAGTACTTC. Amino acids: CASSFLGQGSYEQYF.

This clone was seen just once. The J gene is TRBJ1-2, the V gene TRBV23-1; 7 bases fit TRBD1. TRBV23-1 is an open reading frame, and its role is uncertain. The CDR3 runs to 13 residues. V lost 5 bases to trimming and J lost 3 bases; unmatched junction nucleotides: 3. The CDR3 coding sequence is TGCGCCAGCAGTAGAGGGGGCTACTATGGCTACACCTTC. This sequence encodes CASSRGGYYGYTF.

This chain links TRBV5-1 with TRBJ2-2, with unresolved D. CDR3 length: 14 amino acids. Germline CDR1 and CDR2: SGHRS and YFSETQ. V gave up 4 bases and J gave up 3 bases, with 10 bases separating them. CDR3 residues: CASSQALDTGELFF. Written as DNA, the CDR3 is TGCGCCAGCAGCCAAGCCCTGGACACCGGGGAGCTGTTTTTT.

This chain uses TRBV30 with TRBJ1-3; D is unresolved. Looked up from germline, CDR1 is GTSNPN and CDR2 is SVGIG (reference sequence). Trimming stripped 0 bases from V and 4 bases from J, with 28 bases between. The CDR3 loop spans 20 amino acids. The CDR3 protein is CAWSVWSGSGRRKQGNTIYF. Here the CDR3 DNA reads TGTGCCTGGAGTGTATGGTCTGGTTCGGGGAGACGAAAACAGGGAAACACCATATATTTT.

This clone has just a few counts. The chain recombines TRBV28 with TRBJ1-2; no reliable D call. Looked up from germline, CDR1 is MDHEN and CDR2 is SYDVKM. Trimming stripped 2 bases from V and 4 bases from J, with 17 bases between. The CDR3 is 16 residues long. The DNA for the CDR3 is TGTGCCAGCAGTTTAATCGGTGAGGTTGTGGGCTATGGCTACACCTTC. This translates into CASSLIGEVVGYGYTF.

This clone was seen just once. This chain links TRBV19 with TRBJ2-7; D possibly corresponds to TRBD2 (6 bases). V lost 5 bases, J lost 1 base, and 12 bases lay in between. Germline V lookup: CDR1 LNHDA, CDR2 SQIVND (reference sequence). The CDR3 has 14 amino acids. CDR3 sequence (DNA): TGTGCCAGTAGTGAGACTAGTAGGTCCTACGAGCAGTACTTC. Its translation: CASSETSRSYEQYF.

V gene TRBV2 combines with J gene TRBJ1-3; D uncertain. V was cut by 6 bases and J by 4 bases, with 10 bases left in between. Germline V gene lookup returns CDR1 SNHLY and CDR2 FYNNEI. The CDR3 runs to 13 residues. CDR3 nucleotide sequence: TGTGCCAGCAGCACAGTAGAGGGAAACACCATATATTTT. This codes for CASSTVEGNTIYF.

The chain combines TRBV20-1 with TRBJ2-1, with 10 bases matching TRBD2. The junction had 8 bases not matched to a gene; V was cut back by 3 bases and J by 0 bases. The V gene's germline CDR1 is DFQATT and CDR2 SNEGSKA (reference sequence). The CDR3 sequence is 17 residues long. CDR3 bases: TGCAGTGCTAGTGTTGGACTAGCGGACCACTCCTACAATGAGCAGTTCTTC. This encodes CSASVGLADHSYNEQFF.

The V call is TRBV4-2, the J call TRBJ1-1; possible D gene TRBD1, 5 bases. There are 15 residues in the CDR3. The germline V gene encodes CDR1 LGHNA and CDR2 YNFKEQ. V dropped 1 base and J dropped 4 bases, with 13 bases sitting between them. The CDR3 spells CASSQVEAGSTEAFF. The CDR3 coding sequence is TGTGCCAGCAGCCAAGTTGAGGCAGGGTCCACTGAAGCTTTCTTT.

The V gene is TRBV7-8, the J gene TRBJ1-5; no reliable D call. V gave up 2 bases and J gave up 0 bases, with 11 bases separating them. Germline CDR1 reads SGHVS; CDR2 reads FQNEAQ. CDR3 size: 16 residues. This CDR3 is CASSLFRHLSNQPQHF. CDR3 bases: TGTGCCAGCAGCTTATTCCGACACCTTAGCAATCAGCCCCAGCATTTT.

The chain recombines TRBV18 with TRBJ2-1; possible D gene TRBD2, 5 bases. From germline, CDR1 is KGHSH and CDR2 LQKENI. This CDR3 region has 12 residues. The germline V and J ends were trimmed by 9 bases and 8 bases, with 14 bases remaining between them. Here the CDR3 reads CASRPGWDEQFF. The CDR3 bases are TGTGCCAGTCGCCCGGGGTGGGATGAGCAGTTCTTC.

The chain has TRBV15 and TRBJ2-1, with D possibly being TRBD2 (5 bases). Germline V gene sequence: CDR1 LNHNV, CDR2 YYDKDF (reference sequence). Trimming removed 4 bases from V and 5 bases from J, with 12 bases in between. CDR3 length: 14 residues. The CDR3 bases are TGTGCCACCAGCACGCGAGGACTTAACAATGAGCAGTTCTTC. Encoded protein: CATSTRGLNNEQFF.

The rearrangement links TRBV30 to TRBJ1-2; no clear D gene. V lost 3 bases to trimming and J lost 4 bases, with 6 bases between them. CDR1 is GTSNPN and CDR2 is SVGIG in the germline V gene (reference sequence). This CDR3 comprises 11 residues. CDR3: CAWRRSYGYTF. The CDR3 region has the DNA TGTGCCTGGAGACGGAGCTATGGCTACACCTTC.

V gene TRBV4-1 combines with J gene TRBJ2-5, with D perhaps TRBD2 (5 bases). Trimming pared 1 base from V and 5 bases from J, leaving 14 bases between. This CDR3 region has 15 residues. CDR1 MGHRA and CDR2 YSYEKL come from the germline V gene. The CDR3 reads CASSQGITGFETQYF. For the CDR3, the DNA is TGCGCCAGCAGCCAAGGGATCACGGGGTTCGAGACCCAGTACTTC.

This clone has just one count. This chain uses TRBV19 with TRBJ2-1; 8 nucleotides agree with TRBD2. The CDR3 length is 17 residues. Germline values: CDR1 LNHDA, CDR2 SQIVND (reference sequence). Losses at the gene ends were 3 bases for V and 5 bases for J; bases not matched to a gene: 12. The CDR3 bases are TGTGCCAGTAGTATCTTTTCGGCAGCGGGAGAAAACAATGAGCAGTTCTTC. Its protein product is CASSIFSAAGENNEQFF.

The V gene is TRBV3-1 (or the pseudogene TRBV3-2), the J gene TRBJ2-1; 7 positions agree with TRBD1. Trimming took 4 bases from V and 1 from J; bases not matched to a gene: 10. Germline CDR1 and CDR2: LGHDT and YNNKEL (reference sequence). The CDR3 length is 17 residues. CDR3: CASSPKTGTESYNEQFF. The CDR3 DNA reads as TGTGCCAGCAGCCCAAAAACGGGGACAGAATCCTACAATGAGCAGTTCTTC.

The V and J genes are TRBV14 and TRBJ2-7, with D tentatively TRBD1 (6 bases). The V end was cut by 3 bases, the J end by 9 bases, with 9 bases between. The CDR3 runs to 11 residues. Germline CDR1 SGHDN, CDR2 FVKESK. The CDR3 DNA follows: TGTGCCAGCAGCCACACGACAGGGCAGTACTTC. Its translation: CASSHTTGQYF.